This TCR beta chain was retrieved from a study of blood T cell repertoires in COVID-19. Background on the study: Sample material is recorded as cDNA or gDNA derived from T cells, B-cell-depleted T cells, or PBMCs.

This clone occurred a few times. As processed by the authors: Nucleated cell counts were estimated from reference gene primer amplification. Libraries were prepared by immunoSEQ multiplex PCR; TCRdb keeps only in-frame clonotypes and omits some of them. That table supplies the V and J calls and clone size; D and trimming were determined from the DNA. Counted here are 120,000 or so clones, 69% occurring once; the ten biggest clones make up approximately 2%. V was clipped by 6 bases and J by 14 bases, with 17 bases between them. This CDR3 has 13 amino acids. Germline CDR1 and CDR2: MDHEN and SYDVKM. The receptor comes from a woman aged 70 to 79 with acute or convalescent COVID-19. Material for sequencing was peripheral blood. The V gene is TRBV28, the J gene TRBJ1-6, with D perhaps matching TRBD1 (6 bases). CDR3 sequence: CASRLGGYFTLHF. Written as DNA, the CDR3 is TGTGCCAGCAGATTAGGGGGGTATTTCACCCTCCACTTT.